This TCR beta chain was identified in a study of control samples from healthy donors and cancer patients. CDR1 and CDR2 from the germline V gene are LGHDT and YNNKEL (reference sequence). Trimming removed 3 bases from V and 2 bases from J; junction bases left unmatched: 2. This CDR3 is built from 15 residues. Data came from immunoSEQ multiplex PCR; TCRdb stores just in-frame clones and leaves some out. This sample yields some 94,000 clones, of which 70% to 90% are seen a single time; 8.5% to 10% belongs to the top ten. Sequencing was carried out using PBMCs. The TCR originated in a woman between 50 and 59 years old with colorectal cancer. This chain connects TRBV3-1 (or the pseudogene TRBV3-2) to TRBJ1-5; 9 positions match TRBD1. The DNA for the CDR3 is TGTGCCAGCAGCCACAACAGGGGGCGCAATCAGCCCCAGCATTTT. Translated: CASSHNRGRNQPQHF.